The clone carrying this T cell receptor beta chain was seen just once. Profiling relied on immunoSEQ multiplex PCR, and the TCRdb table lists in-frame clones only, not all of them. The repertoire consists of over 200,000 clones, with roughly nine tenths occurring once and the leading ten covering about 10%. The data are from a study of blood T cell repertoires in COVID-19. This TCR was recovered from a man between 25 and 39 years old who had recovered from COVID-19. Sequencing used PBMCs or T cells enriched from blood (not recorded which).

As DNA, the CDR3 is TGTGCCATCAGTGGGCAGGACAGCCACTACGAGCAGTACTTC. Translating it yields CAISGQDSHYEQYF. The chain recombines TRBV10-3 with TRBJ2-7, with a tentative D call TRBD1 (6 bases). This CDR3 is built from 14 residues. The germline CDR1 and CDR2 sequences are ENHRY and SYGVKD. Trimming removed 4 bases from V and 3 bases from J, with 13 bases in between.